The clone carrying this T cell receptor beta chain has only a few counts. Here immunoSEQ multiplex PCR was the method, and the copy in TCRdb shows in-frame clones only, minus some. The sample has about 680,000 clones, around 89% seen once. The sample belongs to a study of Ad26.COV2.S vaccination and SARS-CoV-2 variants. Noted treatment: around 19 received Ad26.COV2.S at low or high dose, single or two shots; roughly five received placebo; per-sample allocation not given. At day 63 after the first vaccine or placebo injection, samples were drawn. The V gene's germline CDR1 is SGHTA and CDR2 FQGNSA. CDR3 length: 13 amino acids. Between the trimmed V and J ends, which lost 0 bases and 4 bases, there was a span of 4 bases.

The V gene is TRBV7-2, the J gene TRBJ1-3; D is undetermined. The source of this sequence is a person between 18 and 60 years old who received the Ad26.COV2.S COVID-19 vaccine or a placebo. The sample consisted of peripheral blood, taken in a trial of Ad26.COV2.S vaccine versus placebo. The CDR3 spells CASSLANGNTIYF. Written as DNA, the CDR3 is TGTGCCAGCAGCTTAGCAAACGGAAACACCATATATTTT.